This passage covers 30 T cell receptor beta chains from one sample sequenced in a study of blood T cell repertoires in COVID-19. Profiled with immunoSEQ multiplex PCR; TCRdb holds only in-frame clones, not every one. The sample records 70,000 to 75,000 clones, 80% to 90% being singletons. The sequencing input was peripheral blood. These receptors came from a human donor in a cohort sampled during active COVID-19.

This chain joins TRBV7-3 and TRBJ2-2, with TRBD1 matching 11 bases. Unmatched junction bases numbered 2, after V lost 1 base and J lost 7 bases. This CDR3 is 15 amino acids long. Germline V lookup: CDR1 SGHTA, CDR2 FQGTGA. CDR3 DNA: TGTGCCAGCAGCTTAAAGGGACAGGGGGGCGGGGAGCTGTTTTTT. Translating it yields CASSLKGQGGGELFF. Based on the CDR3 plus reference TRBV7-3 and TRBJ2-2, the full variable domain is GAGVSQTPSNKVTEKGKYVELRCDPISGHTALYWYRQSLGQGPEFLIYFQGTGAADDSGLPNDRFFAVRPEGSVSTLKIQRTERGDSAVYLCASSLKGQGGGELFFGEGSRLTVL.

V and J are TRBV30 and TRBJ1-3; the D is unclear. V dropped 0 bases and J dropped 2 bases, with 5 bases sitting between them. Germline loops: CDR1 GTSNPN, CDR2 SVGIG (reference sequence). This CDR3 contains 13 residues. The CDR3 loop reads CAWSVTPGNTIYF. The CDR3 bases are TGTGCCTGGAGTGTAACTCCTGGAAACACCATATATTTT.

This chain connects TRBV28 to TRBJ2-5, with D possibly TRBD2 on 5 matching bases. V dropped 3 bases and J dropped 0 bases, with 11 bases sitting between them. Germline-derived CDR1 and CDR2 are MDHEN and SYDVKM. CDR3 length: 15 amino acids. The CDR3 reads CASSFSDGDQETQYF. The DNA for the CDR3 is TGTGCCAGCAGTTTTTCTGACGGGGACCAAGAGACCCAGTACTTC.

The chain has TRBV11-2 and TRBJ2-1; D may be TRBD2 (5 bases). There are 13 residues in the CDR3. Germline assignment: CDR1 SGHAT and CDR2 FQNNGV. The germline V and J ends were trimmed by 4 bases and 7 bases, with 11 bases remaining between them. The CDR3 coding sequence is TGTGCCAGCAGCTCCACGCTAGCTAATGAGCAGTTCTTC. This sequence encodes CASSSTLANEQFF.

The chain uses TRBV5-1 and TRBJ2-1; 11 bases map to TRBD2. This CDR3 comprises 14 residues. Per the germline V gene, CDR1 is SGHRS and CDR2 is YFSETQ. After removal of 3 bases from V and 8 bases from J, the junction contained 4 bases not matched to a gene. This chain's CDR3 is CASSSTSGEDEQFF. The CDR3 DNA sequence: TGCGCCAGCAGCTCGACTAGCGGGGAGGATGAGCAGTTCTTC.

The V and J genes are TRBV10-1 and TRBJ1-4; D not certain. V was shortened by 5 bases and J by 6 bases, with 13 bases between the two germline ends. CDR3 length equals 14 residues. Germline V gene data show CDR1 as WNHNN and CDR2 as SYGVQD (reference sequence). CDR3 sequence reads: CASSPTWSYEKLFF. The CDR3, as DNA: TGCGCCAGCAGTCCCACCTGGAGCTATGAAAAACTGTTTTTT.

This chain joins TRBV19 and TRBJ2-5, with 7 bases matching TRBD2. The CDR3 spans 15 residues. Germline V lookup: CDR1 LNHDA, CDR2 SQIVND (reference sequence). V was clipped by 3 bases and J by 7 bases; unmatched bases: 11. In DNA form, the CDR3 reads TGTGCCAGTAGTATGCTAGCGGCCAGTGGGGGGACCCAGTACTTC. This codes for CASSMLAASGGTQYF. The whole variable domain, filled in from reference TRBV19 and TRBJ2-5, reads DGGITQSPKYLFRKEGQNVTLSCEQNLNHDAMYWYRQDPGQGLRLIYYSQIVNDFQKGDIAEGYSVSREKKESFPLTVTSAQKNPTAFYLCASSMLAASGGTQYFGPGTRLLVL.

J is TRBJ2-2 and V is TRBV28, with TRBD1 matching 10 bases. Germline lookup yields CDR1 MDHEN and CDR2 SYDVKM. V trimming: 6 bases; J trimming: 6 bases; junction bases outside the gene matches: 4. This CDR3 contains 14 residues. The CDR3 here is CASRTGGDAGELFF. The CDR3 nucleotides read TGTGCCAGCAGGACAGGGGGCGATGCCGGGGAGCTGTTTTTT.

The chain links TRBV28 to TRBJ2-3; no firm D call. With 4 bases removed from V and 6 bases from J, the gap between germline ends came to 14 bases. The V gene's germline CDR1 is MDHEN and CDR2 SYDVKM. The CDR3 consists of 14 residues. In DNA form, the CDR3 reads TGTGCCAGCAGTTCACCCCCCTCAGCGGATACGCAGTATTTT. Translated: CASSSPPSADTQYF.

This chain connects TRBV21-1 to TRBJ1-3; TRBD1 is taken as the D call from the table, unchecked against the DNA. TRBV21-1 is a recognized pseudogene. The CDR3 contains 14 residues. This chain's CDR3 is CASSSTGAGNTIYF. In DNA, the CDR3 is TGTGCCAGCAGCAGTACAGGGGCTGGAAACACCATATATTTT.

The chain employs TRBV5-1 and TRBJ2-2; the D gene is possibly TRBD1 (5 bases). The CDR3 extends over 14 amino acids. Per the germline V gene, CDR1 is SGHRS and CDR2 is YFSETQ. V shed 2 bases and J shed 2 bases, with 7 bases lying between them. The CDR3 DNA reads as TGCGCCAGCAGCTTCACAGGAAACACCGGGGAGCTGTTTTTT. Amino acid sequence: CASSFTGNTGELFF.

This chain connects TRBV5-6 to TRBJ1-4, with 9 positions matching TRBD1. Germline lookup yields CDR1 SGHDT and CDR2 YYEEEE. The CDR3 runs to 15 residues. V was pared by 4 bases and J by 5 bases, with 6 bases of the junction left unmatched. The CDR3 DNA reads as TGTGCCAGCAGCACCCCGGGACAGGGAAATGAAAAACTGTTTTTT. Residues: CASSTPGQGNEKLFF.

CDR3 nucleotide sequence: TGTGCCAGCAGCCCTGGCAGGGGGCTTGGAAACACCATATATTTT. This gives the protein CASSPGRGLGNTIYF. This chain connects TRBV7-2 to TRBJ1-3, with TRBD1 matching 8 bases. There are 15 residues in the CDR3. Germline loops: CDR1 SGHTA, CDR2 FQGNSA. The ends lost 5 bases at V and 3 bases at J; junction bases unmatched: 6.

The chain uses TRBV30 and TRBJ1-1; 8 nucleotides line up with TRBD1. Germline assignment: CDR1 GTSNPN and CDR2 SVGIG (reference sequence). This CDR3 has 13 residues. V shed 4 bases, J shed 0 bases, and the junction held 1 base outside the gene matches. Here the CDR3 reads CAWTGGLNTEAFF. As DNA, the CDR3 is TGTGCCTGGACAGGGGGCTTGAACACTGAAGCTTTCTTT.

The chain is built from TRBV2 and TRBJ1-4; 7 bases line up with TRBD1. The CDR3 totals 12 residues. V trimming: 9 bases; J trimming: 8 bases; junction bases outside the gene matches: 6. Germline CDR1 reads SNHLY; CDR2 reads FYNNEI. Here the CDR3 reads CASTGEGEKLFF. In DNA, the CDR3 is TGTGCCAGTACAGGGGAAGGCGAAAAACTGTTTTTT.

V gene TRBV10-3 combines with J gene TRBJ2-7, with 8 bases aligning to TRBD1. Looked up from germline, CDR1 is ENHRY and CDR2 is SYGVKD. This CDR3 contains 15 residues. Trimming removed 6 bases from V and 1 base from J; junction bases left unmatched: 8. This CDR3 is CAIRGDRTNSYEQYF. CDR3 nucleotides: TGTGCCATCAGAGGGGACAGGACAAATTCCTACGAGCAGTACTTC.

The rearrangement links TRBV5-6 to TRBJ2-5; unclear D gene. CDR1 and CDR2 (germline): SGHDT, YYEEEE. The CDR3 sequence is 15 residues long. The germline V and J ends were trimmed by 4 bases and 4 bases, with 17 bases remaining between them. The CDR3 region has the DNA TGTGCCAGCAGCCCTCTCGCGGCAGTTAGAGAGACCCAGTACTTC. Its protein product is CASSPLAAVRETQYF. Combining the CDR3 with reference TRBV5-6 and TRBJ2-5 gives the whole variable domain DAGVTQSPTHLIKTRGQQVTLRCSPKSGHDTVSWYQQALGQGPQFIFQYYEEEERQRGNFPDRFSGHQFPNYSSELNVNALLLGDSALYLCASSPLAAVRETQYFGPGTRLLVL.

In its sample, this clone was seen once. This chain joins TRBV7-2 and TRBJ2-5; TRBD2 might be the D (6 bases). The CDR3 has 11 amino acids. Germline values: CDR1 SGHTA, CDR2 FQGNSA. Trimming took off 6 bases at V and 6 bases at J, with 8 bases between the two ends. Written as DNA, the CDR3 is TGTGCCAGCAGGGGAGGACAGACCCAGTACTTC. Its protein is CASRGGQTQYF.

The chain recombines TRBV9 with TRBJ2-1, with 8 nucleotides matching TRBD2. The germline CDR1 and CDR2 sequences are SGDLS and YYNGEE. J gave up 5 bases and V 0 bases, and 7 bases lay outside the gene matches. The CDR3 runs to 16 residues. The CDR3 nucleotides read TGTGCCAGCAGCGTAGGGCCCAGCGGGGGAAACAATGAGCAGTTCTTC. Protein product: CASSVGPSGGNNEQFF. Looking up the rest from reference TRBV9 and TRBJ2-1 gives the full variable domain: DSGVTQTPKHLITATGQRVTLRCSPRSGDLSVYWYQQSLDQGLQFLIQYYNGEERAKGNILERFSAQQFPDLHSELNLSSLELGDSALYFCASSVGPSGGNNEQFFGPGTRLTVL.

The genes are TRBV10-3 and TRBJ2-1; TRBD1 matches at 7 bases. Trimming removed 2 bases from V and 2 bases from J; junction bases left unmatched: 9. CDR1 ENHRY and CDR2 SYGVKD come from the germline V gene. This CDR3 contains 17 residues. In DNA, the CDR3 is TGTGCCATCAGTGAGCGGACAGGCCTTGATGCCTACAATGAGCAGTTCTTC. Amino acid sequence: CAISERTGLDAYNEQFF.

This clone was recorded only once. J is TRBJ2-3 and V is TRBV6-2 or TRBV6-3; no definite D call. This CDR3 contains 13 residues. With 5 bases removed from V and 6 bases from J, the gap between germline ends came to 12 bases. Germline V lookup: CDR1 MNHEY, CDR2 SVGEGT. CDR3 coding DNA: TGTGCCAGCAGTCTCCAGGCGTCTGATACGCAGTATTTT. Protein sequence: CASSLQASDTQYF.

The V and J genes are TRBV5-1 and TRBJ1-3; unclear D gene. This CDR3 is built from 14 residues. In germline, CDR1 is SGHRS, CDR2 YFSETQ. Trimming left V 4 bases short and J 0 bases short, with 8 bases between. The CDR3 loop reads CASSPGSSGNTIYF. DNA of the CDR3: TGCGCCAGCAGCCCGGGGTCCTCTGGAAACACCATATATTTT.

This clone has a handful of counts. The chain links TRBV7-9 to TRBJ2-7; D is ambiguous. The ends were cut back, 2 bases at V and 1 base at J, with 9 bases in the middle. CDR1 is SEHNR, CDR2 FQNEAQ, per germline (reference sequence). CDR3 length: 14 residues. The CDR3 DNA reads TGTGCCAGCAGCTTATTCGAGGATTCCTACGAGCAGTACTTC. Residues: CASSLFEDSYEQYF.

J is TRBJ1-1 and V is TRBV28; the match to TRBD1 covers 8 bases. J lost 5 bases, V lost 4 bases, and 9 bases had no gene match. CDR3 size: 15 residues. Germline-derived CDR1 and CDR2 are MDHEN and SYDVKM. This chain's CDR3 is CASSSWTGTGTEAFF. The CDR3 DNA follows: TGTGCCAGCAGTTCCTGGACAGGGACGGGGACTGAAGCTTTCTTT. Full variable domain (missing parts from reference TRBV28 and TRBJ1-1): DVKVTQSSRYLVKRTGEKVFLECVQDMDHENMFWYRQDPGLGLRLIYFSYDVKMKEKGDIPEGYSVSREKKERFSLILESASTNQTSMYLCASSSWTGTGTEAFFGQGTRLTVV.

In nucleotides, the CDR3 is TGTGCCAGCTCACCAGCGCGGGAAGCTAACTATGGCTACACCTTC. It codes for CASSPAREANYGYTF. V is TRBV18 and J is TRBJ1-2; no definite D call. Trimming left V 2 bases short and J 0 bases short, with 10 bases between. The CDR3 covers 15 residues. Germline loops: CDR1 KGHSH, CDR2 LQKENI.

This clone showed up just a few times. The V gene is TRBV18, the J gene TRBJ1-5; D not certain. Trimming removed 6 bases from V and 3 bases from J, with 15 bases in between. The CDR3 has 15 amino acids. Germline assignment: CDR1 KGHSH and CDR2 LQKENI. DNA for the CDR3: TGTGCCAGCTCTCTTACCGGGAGCTACAATCAGCCCCAGCATTTT. Translation: CASSLTGSYNQPQHF.

This clone was detected only a few times. The rearrangement uses TRBV2 and TRBJ2-7; TRBD1 aligns across 8 bases. With V trimmed by 7 bases and J by 4 bases, 6 bases remained unmatched. Germline V gives CDR1 SNHLY, CDR2 FYNNEI. This CDR3 is built from 13 residues. In DNA form, the CDR3 reads TGTGCCAGCAATGCAGGGGGCCCTTACGAGCAGTACTTC. Translating gives CASNAGGPYEQYF.

The rearrangement uses TRBV5-4 and TRBJ2-7; 8 bases match TRBD2. J was trimmed by 1 base and V by 4 bases; bases with no gene match: 7. From germline, CDR1 is SGHNT and CDR2 YYREEE (reference sequence). The CDR3 runs to 15 residues. CDR3 DNA: TGTGCCAGCAGCCCGGGAGGGCCCCATTCCTACGAGCAGTACTTC. This encodes CASSPGGPHSYEQYF.

The chain combines TRBV18 with TRBJ2-4; 9 nucleotides line up with TRBD2. The CDR3 length is 14 residues. After removal of 6 bases from V and 4 bases from J, the junction contained 4 bases not matched to a gene. Germline V gene sequence: CDR1 KGHSH, CDR2 LQKENI. The CDR3 DNA reads TGTGCCAGCTCCGTGGCGGGAGGGAAAAACATTCAGTACTTC. Its protein is CASSVAGGKNIQYF.

The chain links TRBV6-5 to TRBJ1-1; perhaps TRBD1 as D (5 bases). The CDR3 consists of 14 residues. Germline V gene data show CDR1 as MNHEY and CDR2 as SVGAGI. V dropped 6 bases and J dropped 0 bases, with 11 bases sitting between them. The CDR3 reads CASSTGGLNTEAFF. In nucleotides, the CDR3 is TGTGCCAGCAGCACCGGGGGGTTGAACACTGAAGCTTTCTTT.